The TCR beta chain described here comes from a study of shared clonotypes between healthy human individuals. Study-wide context: The study used three CD4 naive, three CD4 memory, two CD8 naive and one CD8 memory plate per donor. Whole-study findings and limits: Sequencing depth was predicted to influence how clonotypes are shared among donors. In the sorted subsets, rarefaction showed sequencing was incomplete despite large depth.

Positive CCR7 selection of CD45RO-negative cells yielded the naive CD8 cells, and terminally differentiated effector memory CD45RA+ cells were excluded. The CDR3 consists of 20 residues. Looked up from germline, CDR1 is MDHEN and CDR2 is SYDVKM. J lost 2 bases, V lost 6 bases, and 15 bases had no gene match. Here immunoSEQ multiplex PCR was the method, and the copy in TCRdb shows in-frame clones only, minus some. The sample lists 660,000 or so clones, 90% to 97% occurring once. This clone came up once. Its antigen is unknown. The TCR sequence derives from a woman in her 30s in good health. The V call is TRBV28, the J call TRBJ2-4, with 14 bases lining up with TRBD2. The specimen sequenced was naive CD8+ T cells sorted from blood. CDR3: CASSQFMRLAGGGPKNIQYF. The DNA of the CDR3 is TGTGCCAGCAGCCAATTTATGAGACTAGCGGGAGGGGGGCCCAAAAACATTCAGTACTTC.